Listed here are 14 T cell receptor beta chains from one sample, sequenced in a study of memory CD4+ T cells and cytomegalovirus serostatus. Sequencing was performed with immunoSEQ multiplex PCR; in TCRdb, only in-frame clones are kept and a portion is missing. The data hold tens of thousands of clones, with about 76% observed a single time. The sort gate was single viable CD3+CD4+CD8-CD45RO+ cells for memory CD4+ T cells. The sample consisted of memory CD4+ T cells from blood. The source is an adult in good health and CMV-seropositive.

This clone has just a few counts. The rearrangement joins TRBV30 to TRBJ2-1, with 8 nucleotides matching TRBD1. The CDR3 spans 11 residues. The V segment lost 0 bases and the J segment 15 bases; nucleotides outside the gene matches: 4. Germline V gene sequence: CDR1 GTSNPN, CDR2 SVGIG (reference sequence). The CDR3 sequence: CAWSVLQGAFF. CDR3 in DNA: TGTGCCTGGAGTGTACTTCAGGGGGCGTTCTTC.

In its sample, this clone was seen a few times. V is TRBV7-2 and J is TRBJ1-1; a possible D gene is TRBD1 (6 bases). CDR1 is SGHTA, CDR2 FQGNSA, per germline. The length of the CDR3 is 14 residues. The germline V and J ends were trimmed by 4 bases and 0 bases, with 9 bases remaining between them. The CDR3 reads CASSYRVMNTEAFF. The CDR3, as DNA: TGTGCCAGCAGCTACAGGGTTATGAACACTGAAGCTTTCTTT.

This clone was seen once. The chain combines TRBV27 with TRBJ1-1, with a tentative D call TRBD1 (5 bases). V was pared by 7 bases and J by 1 base, with 19 bases between. This CDR3 spans 16 amino acids. Germline CDR1 reads MNHEY; CDR2 reads SMNVEV (reference sequence). The CDR3 coding sequence is TGTGCCAGCACCCCCTTTTCAGGGACTCCGAACACTGAAGCTTTCTTT. It encodes CASTPFSGTPNTEAFF.

The rearrangement joins TRBV7-3 to TRBJ2-2, with 7 positions matching TRBD1. V gave up 0 bases and J gave up 4 bases; unmatched junction bases: 2. The CDR3 contains 15 residues. Germline V CDR1 and CDR2: SGHTA, FQGTGA. The CDR3 DNA follows: TGTGCCAGCAGCTTAACCGGGACAGTCACCGGGGAGCTGTTTTTT. Translating gives CASSLTGTVTGELFF.

Only one count was recorded for this clone. The chain has TRBV7-7 and TRBJ2-5; 9 positions agree with TRBD1. V dropped 5 bases and J dropped 5; count of bases not matched to a gene: 6. Per the germline V gene, CDR1 is SSHAT and CDR2 is FNYEAQ (reference sequence). The CDR3 contains 14 residues. CDR3 sequence: CASSPGTGKETQYF. CDR3 DNA: TGTGCCAGCAGCCCGGGGACAGGGAAGGAGACCCAGTACTTC.

V is TRBV7-2 and J is TRBJ1-5; D gene uncertain. The CDR3 is 16 residues long. V was pared by 2 bases and J by 6 bases, with 17 bases between. Germline values: CDR1 SGHTA, CDR2 FQGNSA. The CDR3 DNA sequence: TGTGCCAGCAGCTTACAAGGCGCCAGCGGGAGTCAGCCCCAGCATTTT. It encodes CASSLQGASGSQPQHF. The variable domain in full, with the rest retrieved from reference TRBV7-2 and TRBJ1-5, is GAGVSQSPSNKVTEKGKDVELRCDPISGHTALYWYRQSLGQGLEFLIYFQGNSAPDKSGLPSDRFSAERTGGSVSTLTIQRTQQEDSAVYLCASSLQGASGSQPQHFGDGTRLSIL.

The J gene is TRBJ2-5, the V gene TRBV29-1, with no clear D. This CDR3 region has 15 residues. The V end was cut by 5 bases, the J end by 0 bases, with 16 bases between. Germline CDR1 SQVTM, CDR2 ANQGSEA. CDR3 sequence (DNA): TGCAGCGTTTTATGGACCACTTTTGACCAAGAGACCCAGTACTTC. Amino acid sequence: CSVLWTTFDQETQYF.

The CDR3 spells CASSYTGTAKAAFF. As DNA, the CDR3 is TGTGCCAGCAGTTATACCGGGACAGCTAAGGCGGCTTTCTTT. The J gene is TRBJ1-1, the V gene TRBV6-5, with TRBD1 matching over 7 bases. The V gene end was trimmed by 3 bases and the J gene end by 11 bases; junction bases not matched to a gene: 12. The CDR3 has 14 residues. Per the germline V gene, CDR1 is MNHEY and CDR2 is SVGAGI.

By its share, this clone is medium-sized. The chain carries TRBV7-2 and TRBJ2-7; D possibly corresponds to TRBD2 (6 bases). The CDR3 covers 16 residues. The germline CDR1 and CDR2 sequences are SGHTA and FQGNSA. Between the trimmed V and J ends, which lost 5 bases and 6 bases, there was a span of 23 bases. The CDR3 loop reads CASSRTTTRIIVEQYF. In DNA form, the CDR3 reads TGTGCCAGCAGCCGAACTACGACTAGGATTATAGTCGAGCAGTACTTC.

This clone showed up just a few times. The genes are TRBV5-6 and TRBJ2-5; 11 bases agree with TRBD2. The CDR3 spans 14 residues. The V and J ends lost 4 bases and 7 bases, in that order; junction bases with no gene match: 6. Germline CDR1 SGHDT, CDR2 YYEEEE. This chain's CDR3 is CASSQLAGVRTQYF. DNA for the CDR3: TGTGCCAGCAGCCAACTAGCGGGGGTACGGACCCAGTACTTC. The entire variable domain, with the rest obtained from reference TRBV5-6 and TRBJ2-5, is as follows: DAGVTQSPTHLIKTRGQQVTLRCSPKSGHDTVSWYQQALGQGPQFIFQYYEEEERQRGNFPDRFSGHQFPNYSSELNVNALLLGDSALYLCASSQLAGVRTQYFGPGTRLLVL.

V and J are TRBV19 and TRBJ2-7, with a tentative D call TRBD1 (5 bases). CDR3 length equals 11 residues. V was pared by 5 bases and J by 3 bases, with 5 bases between. Germline CDR1 LNHDA, CDR2 SQIVND (reference sequence). The CDR3 protein is CASSDSYEQYF. The CDR3 DNA is TGTGCCAGTAGTGACAGCTACGAGCAGTACTTC.

The CDR3 loop reads CASSQQHPRGPVEKLFF. DNA for the CDR3: TGCGCCAGCAGCCAACAACACCCCAGGGGGCCGGTTGAAAAACTGTTTTTT. V is TRBV4-3 and J is TRBJ1-4; 8 bases are shared with TRBD1. The CDR3 is 17 residues long. Germline CDR1 LGHNA, CDR2 YSLEER. V lost 2 bases and J lost 7; bases outside the gene matches: 12.

The J gene is TRBJ2-3, the V gene TRBV7-6; TRBD2 agrees at 7 bases. V lost 2 bases, J lost 4 bases, and 6 bases stayed unmatched. There are 15 residues in the CDR3. CDR1 and CDR2 (germline): SGHVS, FNYEAQ. The CDR3 is CASSLSGGGADTQYF. In DNA, the CDR3 is TGTGCCAGCAGCTTATCGGGGGGAGGGGCAGATACGCAGTATTTT.

This clone qualifies as medium-sized (0.01 to 0.1%). Written as DNA, the CDR3 is TGTGCCAGCAGCTTTGGGGGCCAAAAACTGTTTTTT. It yields the protein CASSFGGQKLFF. The rearrangement joins TRBV5-6 to TRBJ1-4; D possibly corresponds to TRBD1 (6 bases). Germline values: CDR1 SGHDT, CDR2 YYEEEE. This CDR3 is built from 12 residues. With 2 bases removed from V and 9 bases from J, the gap between germline ends came to 8 bases.